The 9 T cell receptor beta chains presented below share a single source sample, sequenced in a study of response to subunit inactivated influenza vaccine. TCRdb re-called the RT-PCR reads through MiXCR, storing one row per CDR3 protein. The data hold about 520,000 distinct CDR3 sequences, with roughly 7.9% observed a single time. Sequencing was performed on PBMCs from blood, taken about 23 months after vaccination. The receptors shown here come from a man aged 50-75 years who received an inactivated influenza vaccine.

The chain employs TRBV6-5 and TRBJ2-2; D ambiguous. Germline CDR1 and CDR2: MNHEY and SVGAGI. CDR3 length: 14 residues. Trimming removed 3 bases from V and 0 bases from J, with 5 bases in between. The CDR3 region is CASSYGANTGELFF. CDR3 DNA: TGTGCCAGCAGTTATGGAGCGAACACCGGGGAGCTGTTTTTT.

This chain joins TRBV23-1 and TRBJ2-7; D may match TRBD1 or TRBD2 (5 bases each). TRBV23-1 is treated as an ORF (open reading frame) with a function not yet certain. Deletions cut 2 bases from V and 0 bases from J, with 11 bases between. This CDR3 has 15 residues. CDR3 DNA: TGCGCCAGCAGTCAAATAGGGACGGACTCCTACGAGCAGTACTTC. Translation: CASSQIGTDSYEQYF.

This chain uses TRBV20-1 with TRBJ2-5; D is tentatively TRBD1 or TRBD2 (5 bases each). The CDR3 sequence is 13 residues long. V lost 4 bases to trimming and J lost 1 base, with 10 bases between them. Germline V lookup: CDR1 DFQATT, CDR2 SNEGSKA (reference sequence). This CDR3 reads CSAKGTFQETQYF. CDR3 bases: TGCAGTGCTAAGGGGACCTTCCAAGAGACCCAGTACTTC.

This clonotype was observed a handful of times. The chain is built from TRBV29-1 and TRBJ2-5, with 7 bases fitting TRBD2. J lost 5 bases, V lost 4 bases, and 4 bases had no gene match. Germline values: CDR1 SQVTM, CDR2 ANQGSEA. CDR3 length: 12 residues. In DNA form, the CDR3 reads TGCAGCGTTGCCGCGGGGGTTGAGACCCAGTACTTC. Its protein product is CSVAAGVETQYF.

The chain is built from TRBV18 and TRBJ2-3; TRBD1 aligns across 7 bases. The CDR3 runs 13 residues. The germline gives CDR1 KGHSH, CDR2 LQKENI. Losses at the gene ends were 8 bases for V and 4 bases for J; bases not matched to a gene: 6. The CDR3 coding sequence is TGTGCCAGCAAATGGACAGGCCCAGATACGCAGTATTTT. It is translated as CASKWTGPDTQYF.

This clonotype has only a few counts. Here the CDR3 DNA reads TGTGCCTGGAGTACCACCGGGACAGGGACGGGAATATTCTATGGCTACACCTTC. It specifies CAWSTTGTGTGIFYGYTF. The rearrangement uses TRBV30 and TRBJ1-2; 9 bases fit TRBD1. V shed 2 bases, J shed 4 bases, and the junction held 17 bases outside the gene matches. CDR1 is GTSNPN, CDR2 SVGIG, per germline (reference sequence). This CDR3 is 18 amino acids long.

This clonotype was detected a few times. J is TRBJ1-2 and V is TRBV20-1; no reliable D call. The CDR3 loop spans 10 amino acids. Germline lookup yields CDR1 DFQATT and CDR2 SNEGSKA (reference sequence). CDR3 region: CGLGVYGYTF. In DNA form, the CDR3 reads TGCGGTCTCGGGGTTTATGGCTACACCTTC.

This clonotype came up a few times. The chain recombines TRBV20-1 with TRBJ2-2, with a weak D call TRBD2 (6 bases). This CDR3 is 16 amino acids long. Germline CDR1 is DFQATT and CDR2 is SNEGSKA (reference sequence). V was cut by 2 bases and J by 5 bases, with 18 bases left in between. The CDR3: CSARTSWDSLTGELFF. The CDR3, as DNA: TGCAGTGCTAGAACATCTTGGGACTCCTTAACCGGGGAGCTGTTTTTT.

As regards this clonotype: This sequence may be a read error, since a much larger clone differs from it by one base. The rearrangement uses TRBV25-1 and TRBJ2-1; D is unclear. Germline V CDR1 and CDR2: MGHDK, SYGVNS. The CDR3 totals 13 residues. The CDR3 sequence is CASSESNNNEQSF. As DNA, the CDR3 is TGTGCCAGCAGTGAATCTAATAACAATGAGCAGTCCTTC.